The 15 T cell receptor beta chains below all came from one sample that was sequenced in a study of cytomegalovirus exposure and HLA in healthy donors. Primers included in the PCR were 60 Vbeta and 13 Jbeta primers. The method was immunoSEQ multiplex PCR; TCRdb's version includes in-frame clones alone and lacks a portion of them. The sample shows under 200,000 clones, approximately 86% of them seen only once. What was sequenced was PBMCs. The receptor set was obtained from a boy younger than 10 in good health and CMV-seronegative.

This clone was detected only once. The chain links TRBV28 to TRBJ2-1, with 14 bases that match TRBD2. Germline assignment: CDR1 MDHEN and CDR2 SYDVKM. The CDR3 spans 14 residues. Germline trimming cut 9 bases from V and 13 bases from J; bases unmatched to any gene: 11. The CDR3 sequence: CASTGTSGGESQFF. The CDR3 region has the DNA TGTGCCAGTACCGGGACTAGCGGGGGTGAATCCCAGTTCTTC.

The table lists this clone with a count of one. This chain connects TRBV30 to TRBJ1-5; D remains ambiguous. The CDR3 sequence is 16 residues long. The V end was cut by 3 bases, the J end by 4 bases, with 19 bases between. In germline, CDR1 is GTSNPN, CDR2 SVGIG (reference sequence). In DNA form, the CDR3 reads TGTGCCTGGAGGCTTCCGGGAGAAGGGAGGAATCAGCCCCAGCATTTT. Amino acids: CAWRLPGEGRNQPQHF.

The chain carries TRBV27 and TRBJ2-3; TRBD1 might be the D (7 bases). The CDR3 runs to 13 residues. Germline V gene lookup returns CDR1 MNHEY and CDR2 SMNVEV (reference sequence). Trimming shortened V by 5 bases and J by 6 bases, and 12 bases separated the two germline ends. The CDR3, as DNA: TGTGCCAGCAGTCCAGGGGGGAGGGATACGCAGTATTTT. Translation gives CASSPGGRDTQYF.

CDR3 region: CASSSDRAYGYTF. The CDR3 nucleotides are TGCGCCAGCAGCTCAGACAGGGCCTATGGCTACACCTTC. The genes are TRBV5-1 and TRBJ1-2, with TRBD1 matching 7 bases. After removal of 3 bases from V and 4 bases from J, the junction contained 3 bases not matched to a gene. The CDR3 runs to 13 residues. Germline V gene data show CDR1 as SGHRS and CDR2 as YFSETQ.

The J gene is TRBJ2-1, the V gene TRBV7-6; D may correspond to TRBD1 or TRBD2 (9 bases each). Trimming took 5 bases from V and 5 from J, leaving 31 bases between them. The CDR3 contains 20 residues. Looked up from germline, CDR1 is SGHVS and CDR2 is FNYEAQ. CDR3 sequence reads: CASSQTWDRARGLADNEQFF. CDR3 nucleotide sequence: TGTGCCAGCAGCCAAACCTGGGACAGGGCCCGGGGACTAGCAGACAATGAGCAGTTCTTC. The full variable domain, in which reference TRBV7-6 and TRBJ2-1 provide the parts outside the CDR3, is GAGVSQSPRYKVTKRGQDVALRCDPISGHVSLYWYRQALGQGPEFLTYFNYEAQQDKSGLPNDRFSAERPEGSISTLTIQRTEQRDSAMYRCASSQTWDRARGLADNEQFFGPGTRLTVL.

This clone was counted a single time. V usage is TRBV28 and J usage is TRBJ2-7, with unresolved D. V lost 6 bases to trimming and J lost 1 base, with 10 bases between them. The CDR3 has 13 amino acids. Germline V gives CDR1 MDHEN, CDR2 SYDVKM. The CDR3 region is CASRLRWSYEQYF. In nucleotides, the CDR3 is TGTGCCAGCAGGCTCAGGTGGTCCTACGAGCAGTACTTC.

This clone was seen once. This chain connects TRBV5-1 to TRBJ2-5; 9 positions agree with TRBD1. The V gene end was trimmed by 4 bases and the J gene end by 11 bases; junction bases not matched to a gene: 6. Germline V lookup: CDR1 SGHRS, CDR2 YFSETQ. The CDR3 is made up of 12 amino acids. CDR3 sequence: CASSGTGYKQYF. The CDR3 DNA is TGCGCCAGCAGCGGGACAGGGTACAAGCAGTACTTC.

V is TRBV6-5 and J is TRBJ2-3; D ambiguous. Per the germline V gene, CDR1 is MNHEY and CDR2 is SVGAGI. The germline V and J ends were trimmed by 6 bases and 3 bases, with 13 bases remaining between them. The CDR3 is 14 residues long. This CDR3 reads CASSRRPSTDTQYF. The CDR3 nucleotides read TGTGCCAGCAGCAGAAGGCCTAGTACAGATACGCAGTATTTT.

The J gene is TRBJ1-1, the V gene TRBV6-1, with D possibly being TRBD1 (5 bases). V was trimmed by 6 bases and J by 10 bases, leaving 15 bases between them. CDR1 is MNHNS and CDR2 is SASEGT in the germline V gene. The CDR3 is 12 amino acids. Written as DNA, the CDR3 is TGTGCCAGCAGACCCCCGGGACTAAGAGCTTTCTTT. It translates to CASRPPGLRAFF.

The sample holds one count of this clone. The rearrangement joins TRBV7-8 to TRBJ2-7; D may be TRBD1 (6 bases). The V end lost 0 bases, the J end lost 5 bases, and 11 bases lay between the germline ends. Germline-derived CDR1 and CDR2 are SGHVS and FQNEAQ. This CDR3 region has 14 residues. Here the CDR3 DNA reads TGTGCCAGCAGCTTAGCACTCAGGGGTAACGAGCAGTACTTC. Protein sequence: CASSLALRGNEQYF.

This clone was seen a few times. CDR3 sequence: CASTTGVWEKLFF. The CDR3 bases are TGTGCCAGTACGACAGGGGTATGGGAAAAACTGTTTTTT. The chain links TRBV6-1 to TRBJ1-4; 8 bases align to TRBD1. Germline values: CDR1 MNHNS, CDR2 SASEGT. The CDR3 runs to 13 residues. V gave up 9 bases and J gave up 8 bases; unmatched junction bases: 8.

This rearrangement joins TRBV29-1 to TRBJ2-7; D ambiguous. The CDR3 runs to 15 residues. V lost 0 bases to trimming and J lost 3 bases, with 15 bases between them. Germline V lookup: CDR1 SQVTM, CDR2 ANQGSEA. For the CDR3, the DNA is TGCAGCGTTGAAGATGGCAGGAAAAGCAGCTACGAGCAGTACTTC. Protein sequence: CSVEDGRKSSYEQYF.

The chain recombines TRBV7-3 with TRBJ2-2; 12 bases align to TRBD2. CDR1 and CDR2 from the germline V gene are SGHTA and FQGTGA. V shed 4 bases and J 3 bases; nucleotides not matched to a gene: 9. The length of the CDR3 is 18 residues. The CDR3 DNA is TGTGCCAGCAGCTCCGGACACCGACTAGCGGGAGACACCGGGGAGCTGTTTTTT. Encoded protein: CASSSGHRLAGDTGELFF. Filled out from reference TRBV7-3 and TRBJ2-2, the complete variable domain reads GAGVSQTPSNKVTEKGKYVELRCDPISGHTALYWYRQSLGQGPEFLIYFQGTGAADDSGLPNDRFFAVRPEGSVSTLKIQRTERGDSAVYLCASSSGHRLAGDTGELFFGEGSRLTVL.

The CDR3 nucleotides are TGTGCCAGCGGACAGGGCGCGAGGTACAATGAGCAGTTCTTC. This translates into CASGQGARYNEQFF. The chain carries TRBV27 and TRBJ2-1; TRBD1 aligns across 8 bases. CDR3 length: 14 residues. Per germline, CDR1 MNHEY and CDR2 SMNVEV (reference sequence). J lost 4 bases, V lost 8 bases, and 7 bases had no gene match.

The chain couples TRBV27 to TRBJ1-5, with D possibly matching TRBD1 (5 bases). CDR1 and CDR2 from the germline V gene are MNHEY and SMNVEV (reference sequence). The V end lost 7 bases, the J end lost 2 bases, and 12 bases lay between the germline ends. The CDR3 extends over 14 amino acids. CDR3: CASTPGGGNQPQHF. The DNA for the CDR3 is TGTGCCAGCACCCCCGGGGGGGGCAATCAGCCCCAGCATTTT.